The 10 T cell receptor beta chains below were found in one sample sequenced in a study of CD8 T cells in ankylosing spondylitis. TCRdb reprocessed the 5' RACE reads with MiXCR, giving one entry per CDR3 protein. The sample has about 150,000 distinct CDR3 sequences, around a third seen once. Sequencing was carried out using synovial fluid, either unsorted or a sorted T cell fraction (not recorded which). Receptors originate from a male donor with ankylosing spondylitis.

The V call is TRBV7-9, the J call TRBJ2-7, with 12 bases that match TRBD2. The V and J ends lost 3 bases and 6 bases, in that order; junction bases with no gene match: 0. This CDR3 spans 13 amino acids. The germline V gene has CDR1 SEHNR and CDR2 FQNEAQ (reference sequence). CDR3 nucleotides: TGTGCCAGCAGCTTGACTAGCGGGAGCGAGCAGTACTTC. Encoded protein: CASSLTSGSEQYF.

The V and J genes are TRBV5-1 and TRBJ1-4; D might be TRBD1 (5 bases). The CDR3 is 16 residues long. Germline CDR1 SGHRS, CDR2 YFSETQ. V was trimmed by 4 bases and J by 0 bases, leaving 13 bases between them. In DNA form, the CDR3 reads TGCGCCAGCAGCGTAAGTCCAGGGCCAACTAATGAAAAACTGTTTTTT. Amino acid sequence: CASSVSPGPTNEKLFF. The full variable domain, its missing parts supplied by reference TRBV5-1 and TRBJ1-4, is KAGVTQTPRYLIKTRGQQVTLSCSPISGHRSVSWYQQTPGQGLQFLFEYFSETQRNKGNFPGRFSGRQFSNSRSEMNVSTLELGDSALYLCASSVSPGPTNEKLFFGSGTQLSVL.

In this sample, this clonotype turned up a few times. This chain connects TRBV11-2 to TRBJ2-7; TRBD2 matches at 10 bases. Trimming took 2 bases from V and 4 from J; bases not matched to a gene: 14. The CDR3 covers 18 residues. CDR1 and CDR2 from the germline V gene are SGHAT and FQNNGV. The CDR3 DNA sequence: TGTGCCAGCAGCTTAAATCCCCCTTCTAGCGGGAGCGGGTACGAGCAGTACTTC. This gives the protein CASSLNPPSSGSGYEQYF. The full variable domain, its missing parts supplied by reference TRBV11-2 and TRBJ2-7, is EAGVAQSPRYKIIEKRQSVAFWCNPISGHATLYWYQQILGQGPKLLIQFQNNGVVDDSQLPKDRFSAERLKGVDSTLKIQPAKLEDSAVYLCASSLNPPSSGSGYEQYFGPGTRLTVT.

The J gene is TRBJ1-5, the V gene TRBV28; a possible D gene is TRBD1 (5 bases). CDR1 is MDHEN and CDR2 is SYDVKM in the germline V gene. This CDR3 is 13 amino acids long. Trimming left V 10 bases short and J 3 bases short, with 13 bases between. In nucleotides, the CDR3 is TGTGCCACCGGGGGACGCCTCAATCAGCCCCAGCATTTT. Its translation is CATGGRLNQPQHF.

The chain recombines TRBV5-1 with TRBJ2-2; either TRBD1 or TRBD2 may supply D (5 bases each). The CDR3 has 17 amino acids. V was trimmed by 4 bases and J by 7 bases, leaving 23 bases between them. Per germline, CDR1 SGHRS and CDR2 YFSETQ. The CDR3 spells CASSDGATGPYVGELFF. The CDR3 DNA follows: TGCGCCAGCAGCGACGGAGCGACGGGGCCTTATGTCGGGGAGCTGTTTTTT.

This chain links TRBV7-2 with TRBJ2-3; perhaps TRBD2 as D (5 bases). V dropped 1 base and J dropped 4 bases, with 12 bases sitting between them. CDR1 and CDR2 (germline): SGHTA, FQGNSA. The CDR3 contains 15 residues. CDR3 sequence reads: CASSLVAGVADTQYF. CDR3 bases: TGTGCCAGCAGCTTAGTCGCCGGGGTTGCAGATACGCAGTATTTT.

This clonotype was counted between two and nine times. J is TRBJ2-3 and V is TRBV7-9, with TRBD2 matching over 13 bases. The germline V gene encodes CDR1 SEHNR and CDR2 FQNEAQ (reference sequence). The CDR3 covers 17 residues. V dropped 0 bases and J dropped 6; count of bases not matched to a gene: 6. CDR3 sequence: CASSLAGLAGAADTQYF. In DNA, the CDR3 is TGTGCCAGCAGCTTAGCCGGACTAGCGGGGGCCGCCGATACGCAGTATTTT.

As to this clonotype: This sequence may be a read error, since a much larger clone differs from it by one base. CDR3 residues: CASREGSSYNSPLHF. In nucleotides, the CDR3 is TGTGCCAGCAGGGAGGGGAGCTCCTATAATTCACCCCTCCACTTT. The rearrangement joins TRBV27 to TRBJ1-6, with D perhaps matching TRBD1 (5 bases). This CDR3 has 15 residues. Trimming took off 6 bases at V and 0 bases at J, with 9 bases between the two ends. Germline CDR1 and CDR2: MNHEY and SMNVEV (reference sequence).

CDR3 bases: TGCGCCAGCAGCGCGGGACAGGGGTGGACTGAAGCTTTCTTT. It is translated as CASSAGQGWTEAFF. This chain joins TRBV5-1 and TRBJ1-1; the match to TRBD1 covers 10 bases. The CDR3 has 14 residues. Germline V gene sequence: CDR1 SGHRS, CDR2 YFSETQ. V shed 4 bases and J 5 bases; nucleotides not matched to a gene: 5. Full variable domain (remainder filled in from reference TRBV5-1 and TRBJ1-1): KAGVTQTPRYLIKTRGQQVTLSCSPISGHRSVSWYQQTPGQGLQFLFEYFSETQRNKGNFPGRFSGRQFSNSRSEMNVSTLELGDSALYLCASSAGQGWTEAFFGQGTRLTVV.

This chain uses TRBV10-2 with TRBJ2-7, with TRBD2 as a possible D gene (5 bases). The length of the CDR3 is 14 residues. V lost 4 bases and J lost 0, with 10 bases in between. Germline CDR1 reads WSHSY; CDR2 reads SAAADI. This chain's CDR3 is CASSAGGSSYEQYF. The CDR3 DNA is TGCGCCAGCAGTGCCGGAGGAAGCTCCTACGAGCAGTACTTC.